The entry below describes one T cell receptor (beta chain). The antigen remains undetermined. The sample originates from a study of T cells in Graves' hyperthyroidism and ophthalmopathy. Study-wide results and limits: Ophthalmopathy stood apart from stable hyperthyroidism in a 13 V-J model. Model output signaled ophthalmopathy a median about seven months ahead of onset.

The CDR3 is 16 residues long. Germline-derived CDR1 and CDR2 are DFQATT and SNEGSKA (reference sequence). Unmatched junction bases numbered 17, after V lost 6 bases and J lost 5 bases. The investigators amplified TCR beta CDR3 regions from RNA transcripts. Using the HTBI primer set, a first-round RT-PCR was run on the TCR CDR3. One entry per CDR3 protein results from TCRdb running MiXCR on the multiplex PCR reads. This repertoire shows about 360,000 distinct CDR3 sequences, roughly an eighth found once; its top ten account for over 8.5%. With a duration under 2 months, the hyperthyroidism was newly diagnosed in patients aged 18 to 65. The PBMCs studied were ones that came from about 10 ml fresh peripheral blood.

This sequence was found in a young woman with Graves' hyperthyroidism. This rearrangement joins TRBV20-1 to TRBJ2-5; TRBD2 agrees at 8 bases. The sample taken for sequencing was blood. The CDR3 region is CSATTPGGSLRETQYF. The CDR3 nucleotides are TGCAGTGCCACGACCCCGGGAGGGTCATTGCGGGAGACCCAGTACTTC.